The following is a T cell receptor (beta chain) sequence with its context. Its specificity is unknown. Measured with immunoSEQ multiplex PCR; TCRdb has only the in-frame clones, and not every one. The profile shows hundreds of thousands of clones, about 88% of them singletons. The data were taken from a study of Ad26.COV2.S vaccination and SARS-CoV-2 variants. Broader study findings: It was found that vaccine and placebo recipients had similar non-spike TCR breadth. Possibly, TCR breadth and depth analyses underestimated total T cell responses.

Documented treatment: some 19 received Ad26.COV2.S at low or high dose, single or two shots; about 5 received placebo; per-sample allocation not given. Material that was analyzed had been drawn on day 63 after the first vaccine or placebo injection. The clonotype originates from a person aged 18-65 years who received the Ad26.COV2.S COVID-19 vaccine or a placebo. The sequenced sample was peripheral blood, obtained in a trial of Ad26.COV2.S vaccine versus placebo.

In DNA form, the CDR3 reads TGTGCCAGCAGTGGAGCCAGGGGAAGGAATCAGCCCCAGCATTTT. Translated, it gives CASSGARGRNQPQHF. The V call is TRBV2, the J call TRBJ1-5; tentative D call: TRBD1 (6 bases). The germline V and J ends were trimmed by 4 bases and 4 bases, with 14 bases remaining between them. Germline lookup yields CDR1 SNHLY and CDR2 FYNNEI. This CDR3 spans 15 amino acids.